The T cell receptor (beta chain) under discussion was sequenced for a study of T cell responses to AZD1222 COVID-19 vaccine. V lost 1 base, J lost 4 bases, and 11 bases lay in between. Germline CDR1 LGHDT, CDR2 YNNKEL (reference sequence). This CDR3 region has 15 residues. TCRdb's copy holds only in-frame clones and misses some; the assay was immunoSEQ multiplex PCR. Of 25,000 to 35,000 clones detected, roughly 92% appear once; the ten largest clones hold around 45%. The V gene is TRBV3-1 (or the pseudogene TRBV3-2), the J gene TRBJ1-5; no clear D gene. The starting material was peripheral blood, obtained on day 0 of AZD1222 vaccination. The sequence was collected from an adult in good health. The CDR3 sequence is CASSQVPGMNQPQHF. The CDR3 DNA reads TGTGCCAGCAGCCAAGTACCGGGAATGAATCAGCCCCAGCATTTT.